The T cell receptor beta chain described here comes from a study of cytomegalovirus exposure and HLA in healthy donors. Overall study: The roughly 130 validation repertoires used the same platform as the 550 to 800 first-cohort repertoires (as reported by a later analysis).

The CDR3 consists of 14 residues. Trimming left V 4 bases short and J 5 bases short, with 13 bases between. Germline lookup yields CDR1 SGDLS and CDR2 YYNGEE. This table comes from immunoSEQ multiplex PCR, and its TCRdb copy is limited to in-frame clones, with some not included. Of about 130,000 clones in the sample, roughly 90% were seen once. This clone has only one observation. Separate from the approximately 720-subject first cohort was the approximately 130-subject validation cohort, to which the donors belonged. Sequenced material: PBMCs. The chain has TRBV9 and TRBJ1-3, with no clear D. This clonotype was obtained from a man aged 25-40 years in good health and CMV-seronegative. CDR3 sequence reads: CASSPGGIRNTIYF. CDR3 nucleotide sequence: TGTGCCAGCAGCCCTGGAGGCATACGAAACACCATATATTTT. The complete variable domain, with remaining parts taken from reference TRBV9 and TRBJ1-3, reads DSGVTQTPKHLITATGQRVTLRCSPRSGDLSVYWYQQSLDQGLQFLIQYYNGEERAKGNILERFSAQQFPDLHSELNLSSLELGDSALYFCASSPGGIRNTIYFGEGSWLTVV.